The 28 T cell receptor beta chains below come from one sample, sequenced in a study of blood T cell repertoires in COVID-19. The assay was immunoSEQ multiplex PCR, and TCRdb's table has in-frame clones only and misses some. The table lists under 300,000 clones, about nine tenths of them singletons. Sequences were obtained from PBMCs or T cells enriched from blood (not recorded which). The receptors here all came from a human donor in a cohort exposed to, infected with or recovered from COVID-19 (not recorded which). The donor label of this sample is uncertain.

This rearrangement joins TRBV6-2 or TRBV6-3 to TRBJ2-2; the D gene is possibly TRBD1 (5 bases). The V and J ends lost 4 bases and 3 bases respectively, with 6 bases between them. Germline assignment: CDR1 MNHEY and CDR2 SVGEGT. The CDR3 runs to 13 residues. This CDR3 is CASSLQDTGELFF. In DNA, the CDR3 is TGTGCCAGCAGTTTACAGGACACCGGGGAGCTGTTTTTT.

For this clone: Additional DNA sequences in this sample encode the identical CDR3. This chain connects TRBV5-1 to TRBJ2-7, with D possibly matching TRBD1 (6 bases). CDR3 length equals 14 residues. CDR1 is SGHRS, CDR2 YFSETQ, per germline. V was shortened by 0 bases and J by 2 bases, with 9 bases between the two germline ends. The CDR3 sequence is CASSLGTGPYEQYF. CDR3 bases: TGCGCCAGCAGCTTGGGTACAGGGCCCTACGAGCAGTACTTC.

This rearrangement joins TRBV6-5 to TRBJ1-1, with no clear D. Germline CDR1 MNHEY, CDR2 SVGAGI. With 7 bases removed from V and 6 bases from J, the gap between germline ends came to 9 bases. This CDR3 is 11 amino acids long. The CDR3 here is CASKGGSEAFF. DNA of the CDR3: TGTGCCAGCAAGGGAGGCTCTGAAGCTTTCTTT.

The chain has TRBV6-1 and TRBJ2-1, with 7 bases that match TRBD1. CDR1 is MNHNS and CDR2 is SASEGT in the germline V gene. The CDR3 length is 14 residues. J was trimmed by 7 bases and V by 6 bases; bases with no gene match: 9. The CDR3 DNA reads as TGTGCCAGCAGCCCCGGGACAGTAAGGAATGAGCAGTTCTTC. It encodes CASSPGTVRNEQFF.

The CDR3 bases are TGTGCCAGCAGTATCTATGGTCCGCAGTATTTT. Residues: CASSIYGPQYF. The chain uses TRBV12-3 or TRBV12-4 and TRBJ2-3; D not certain. The CDR3 runs to 11 residues. V was trimmed by 5 bases and J by 10 bases, leaving 10 bases between them.

The CDR3: CAWSVGGQGQYF. DNA for the CDR3: TGTGCCTGGAGTGTAGGGGGACAAGGGCAGTACTTC. V usage is TRBV30 and J usage is TRBJ2-7, with D possibly being TRBD1 (6 bases). V shed 0 bases and J shed 9 bases, with 12 bases lying between them. Germline V gene data show CDR1 as GTSNPN and CDR2 as SVGIG (reference sequence). This CDR3 comprises 12 residues.

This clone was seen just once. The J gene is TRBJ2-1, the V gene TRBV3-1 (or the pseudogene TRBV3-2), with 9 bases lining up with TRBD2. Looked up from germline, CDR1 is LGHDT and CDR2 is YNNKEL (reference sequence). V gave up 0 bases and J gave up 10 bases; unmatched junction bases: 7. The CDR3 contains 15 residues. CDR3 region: CASSQDLLAGWEQFF. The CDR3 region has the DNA TGTGCCAGCAGCCAAGATCTGCTAGCGGGGTGGGAGCAGTTCTTC.

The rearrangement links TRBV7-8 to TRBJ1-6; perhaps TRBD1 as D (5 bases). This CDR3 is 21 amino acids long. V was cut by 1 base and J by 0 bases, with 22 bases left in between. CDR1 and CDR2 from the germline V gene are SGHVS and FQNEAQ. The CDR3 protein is CASSLGGVWTPRSSYNSPLHF. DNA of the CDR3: TGTGCCAGCAGCTTAGGGGGGGTATGGACACCAAGGAGCTCCTATAATTCACCCCTCCACTTT.

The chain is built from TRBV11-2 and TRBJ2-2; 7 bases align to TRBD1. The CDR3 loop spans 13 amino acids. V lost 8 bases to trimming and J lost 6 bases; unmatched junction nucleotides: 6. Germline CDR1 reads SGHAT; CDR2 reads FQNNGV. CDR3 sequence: CASRQGIAGELFF. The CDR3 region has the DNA TGTGCCAGCCGACAGGGCATTGCCGGGGAGCTGTTTTTT.

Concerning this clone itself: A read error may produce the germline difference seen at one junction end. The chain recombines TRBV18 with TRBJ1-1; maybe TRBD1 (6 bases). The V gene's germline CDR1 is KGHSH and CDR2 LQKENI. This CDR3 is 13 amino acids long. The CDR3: CASSPTGNPEAFF. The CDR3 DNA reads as TGTGCCAGCTCACCCACAGGGAACCCTGAAGCTTTCTTT.

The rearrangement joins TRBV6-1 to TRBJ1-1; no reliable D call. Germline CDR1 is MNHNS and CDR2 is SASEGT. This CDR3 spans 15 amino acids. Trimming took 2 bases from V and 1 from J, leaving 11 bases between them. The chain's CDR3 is CASSERRQKNTEAFF. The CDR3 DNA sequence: TGTGCCAGCAGTGAACGGAGGCAGAAGAACACTGAAGCTTTCTTT.

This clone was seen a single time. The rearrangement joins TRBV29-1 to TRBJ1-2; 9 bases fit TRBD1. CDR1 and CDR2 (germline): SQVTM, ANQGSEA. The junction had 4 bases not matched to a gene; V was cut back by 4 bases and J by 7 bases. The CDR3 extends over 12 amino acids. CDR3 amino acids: CSVVGTGPGYTF. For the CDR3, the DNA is TGCAGCGTTGTCGGGACAGGGCCTGGCTACACCTTC.

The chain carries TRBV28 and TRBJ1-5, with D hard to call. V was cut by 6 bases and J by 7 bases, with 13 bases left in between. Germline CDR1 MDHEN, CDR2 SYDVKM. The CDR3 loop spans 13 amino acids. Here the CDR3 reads CASSSSSKQPQHF. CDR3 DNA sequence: TGTGCCAGCAGCTCCTCTAGTAAGCAGCCCCAGCATTTT.

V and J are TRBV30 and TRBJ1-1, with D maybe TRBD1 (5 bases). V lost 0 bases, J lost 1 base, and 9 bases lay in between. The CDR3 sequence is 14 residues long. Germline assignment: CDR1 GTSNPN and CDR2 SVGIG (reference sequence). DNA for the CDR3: TGTGCCTGGAGTGTAGCAGGGCGGAACACTGAAGCTTTCTTT. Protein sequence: CAWSVAGRNTEAFF.

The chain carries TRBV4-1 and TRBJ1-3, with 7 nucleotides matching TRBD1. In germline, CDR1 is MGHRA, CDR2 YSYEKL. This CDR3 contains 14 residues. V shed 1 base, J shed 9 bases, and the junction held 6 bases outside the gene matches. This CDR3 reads CASSQVARGSTIYF. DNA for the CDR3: TGCGCCAGCAGCCAAGTCGCCAGGGGGTCCACCATATATTTT.

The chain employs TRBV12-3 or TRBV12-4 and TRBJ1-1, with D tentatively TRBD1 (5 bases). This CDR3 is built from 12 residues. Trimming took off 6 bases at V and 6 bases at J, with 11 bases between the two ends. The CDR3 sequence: CASRGTSAEAFF. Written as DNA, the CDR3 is TGTGCCAGCAGAGGGACTAGCGCTGAAGCTTTCTTT.

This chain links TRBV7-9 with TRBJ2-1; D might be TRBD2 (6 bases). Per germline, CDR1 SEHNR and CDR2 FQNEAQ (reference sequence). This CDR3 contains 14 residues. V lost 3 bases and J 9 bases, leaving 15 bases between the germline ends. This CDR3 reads CASSFGGLKGEQFF. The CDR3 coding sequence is TGTGCCAGCAGCTTTGGGGGGTTAAAGGGTGAGCAGTTCTTC.

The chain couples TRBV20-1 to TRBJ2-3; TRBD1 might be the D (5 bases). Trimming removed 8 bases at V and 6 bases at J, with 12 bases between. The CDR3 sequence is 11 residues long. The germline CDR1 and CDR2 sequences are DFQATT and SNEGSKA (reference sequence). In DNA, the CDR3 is TGCAGTCCCCTTGGGGCGGATACGCAGTATTTT. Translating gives CSPLGADTQYF.

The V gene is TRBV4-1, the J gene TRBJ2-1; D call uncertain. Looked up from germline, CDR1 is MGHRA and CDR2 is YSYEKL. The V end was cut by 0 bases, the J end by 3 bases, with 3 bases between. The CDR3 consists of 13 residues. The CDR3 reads CASSQDFYNEQFF. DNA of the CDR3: TGCGCCAGCAGCCAAGACTTCTACAATGAGCAGTTCTTC.

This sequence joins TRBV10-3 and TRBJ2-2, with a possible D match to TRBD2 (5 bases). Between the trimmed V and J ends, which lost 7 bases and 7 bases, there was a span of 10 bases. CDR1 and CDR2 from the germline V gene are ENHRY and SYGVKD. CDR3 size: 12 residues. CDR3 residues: CAITREGGELFF. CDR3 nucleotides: TGTGCCATCACCCGAGAGGGCGGGGAGCTGTTTTTT.

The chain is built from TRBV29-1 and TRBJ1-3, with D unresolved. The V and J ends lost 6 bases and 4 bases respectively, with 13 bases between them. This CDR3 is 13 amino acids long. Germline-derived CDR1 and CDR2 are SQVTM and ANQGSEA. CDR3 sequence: CSVQEGRGNTIYF. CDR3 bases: TGCAGCGTCCAAGAGGGTCGGGGAAACACCATATATTTT.

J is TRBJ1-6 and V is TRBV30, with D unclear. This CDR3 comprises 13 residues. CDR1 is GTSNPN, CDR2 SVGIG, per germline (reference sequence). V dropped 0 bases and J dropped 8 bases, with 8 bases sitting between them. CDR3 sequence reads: CAWSVALDSPLHF. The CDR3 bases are TGTGCCTGGAGTGTGGCTCTTGATTCACCCCTCCACTTT.

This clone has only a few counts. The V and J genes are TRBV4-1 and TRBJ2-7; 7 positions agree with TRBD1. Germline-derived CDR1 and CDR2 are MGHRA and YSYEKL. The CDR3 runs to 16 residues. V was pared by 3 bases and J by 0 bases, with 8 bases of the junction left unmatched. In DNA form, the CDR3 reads TGCGCCAGCAGCCAGCTACCGGGACAGTTCTCCTACGAGCAGTACTTC. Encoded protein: CASSQLPGQFSYEQYF.

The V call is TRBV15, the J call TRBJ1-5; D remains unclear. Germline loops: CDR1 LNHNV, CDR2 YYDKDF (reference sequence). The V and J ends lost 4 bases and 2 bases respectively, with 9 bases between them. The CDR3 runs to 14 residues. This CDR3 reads CATSKDRGNQPQHF. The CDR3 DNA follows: TGTGCCACCAGCAAAGACCGAGGCAATCAGCCCCAGCATTTT.

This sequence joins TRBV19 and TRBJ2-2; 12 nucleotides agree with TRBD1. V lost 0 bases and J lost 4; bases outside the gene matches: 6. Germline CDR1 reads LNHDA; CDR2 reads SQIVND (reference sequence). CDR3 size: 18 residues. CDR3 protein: CASSIDGTGGGGTGELFF. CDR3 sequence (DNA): TGTGCCAGTAGTATAGATGGGACAGGGGGCGGCGGCACCGGGGAGCTGTTTTTT.

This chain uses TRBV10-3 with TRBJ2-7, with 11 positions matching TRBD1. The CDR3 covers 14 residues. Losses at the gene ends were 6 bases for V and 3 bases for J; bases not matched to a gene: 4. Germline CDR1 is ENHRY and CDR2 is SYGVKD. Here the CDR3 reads CAIRPGQGDYEQYF. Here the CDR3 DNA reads TGTGCCATCAGACCGGGACAGGGGGACTACGAGCAGTACTTC.

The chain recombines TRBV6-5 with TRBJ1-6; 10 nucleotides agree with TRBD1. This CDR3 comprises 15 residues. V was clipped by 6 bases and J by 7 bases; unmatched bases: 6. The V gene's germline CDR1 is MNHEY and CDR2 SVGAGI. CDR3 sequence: CASSLPGQGNSPLHF. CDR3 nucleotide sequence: TGTGCCAGCAGCTTACCGGGACAGGGGAATTCACCCCTCCACTTT.

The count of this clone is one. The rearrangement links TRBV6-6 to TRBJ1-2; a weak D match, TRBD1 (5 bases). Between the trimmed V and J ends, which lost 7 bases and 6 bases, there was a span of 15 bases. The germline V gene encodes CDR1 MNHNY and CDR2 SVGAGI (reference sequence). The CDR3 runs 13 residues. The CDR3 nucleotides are TGTGCCAGCATTCCTCGGAAGACAGATGGCTACACCTTC. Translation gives CASIPRKTDGYTF.